This T cell receptor (beta chain) was captured by sequencing in a study of blood T cells in healthy people across ages. Germline V CDR1 and CDR2: LGHNT, FRNRAP. Between the trimmed V and J ends, which lost 0 bases and 4 bases, there was a span of 12 bases. The CDR3 loop spans 15 amino acids. Combining a sample-barcoded 5' primer with a J-beta primer mix, a second PCR ran for roughly 7 to 12 cycles. MiXCR, run by TCRdb on the 5' RACE reads, gives a single entry per CDR3 protein. This repertoire shows 700,000 or so distinct CDR3 sequences, approximately 21% found once; its top ten account for about 20%. A few counts support this clonotype.

Sequenced input: blood. The TCR sequence derives from a man between 65 and 80 years old in good health. The chain is built from TRBV12-5 and TRBJ1-2, with D perhaps matching TRBD1 (6 bases). CDR3 in amino acids: CASGLVTDSRYGYTF. CDR3 bases: TGTGCTAGTGGTTTGGTCACGGACAGCCGCTATGGCTACACCTTC. Complete variable domain (other parts from reference TRBV12-5 and TRBJ1-2): DARVTQTPRHKVTEMGQEVTMRCQPILGHNTVFWYRQTMMQGLELLAYFRNRAPLDDSGMPKDRFSAEMPDATLATLKIQPSEPRDSAVYFCASGLVTDSRYGYTFGSGTRLTVV.